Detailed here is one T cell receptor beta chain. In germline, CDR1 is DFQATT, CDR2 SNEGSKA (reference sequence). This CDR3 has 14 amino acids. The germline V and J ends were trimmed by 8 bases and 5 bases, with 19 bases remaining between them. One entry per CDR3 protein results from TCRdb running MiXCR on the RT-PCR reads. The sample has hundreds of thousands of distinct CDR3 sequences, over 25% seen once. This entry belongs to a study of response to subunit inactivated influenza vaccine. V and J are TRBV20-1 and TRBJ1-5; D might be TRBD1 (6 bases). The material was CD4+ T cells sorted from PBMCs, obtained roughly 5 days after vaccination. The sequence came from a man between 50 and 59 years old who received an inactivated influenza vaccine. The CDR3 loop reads CSPLILGGYQPQHF. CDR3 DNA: TGCAGTCCCCTCATTCTAGGGGGATATCAGCCCCAGCATTTT.